This T cell receptor (beta chain) was retrieved from a study of OX40 agonist ivuxolimab in advanced cancers. V was cut by 1 base and J by 9 bases, with 8 bases left in between. This CDR3 comprises 12 residues. The V gene's germline CDR1 is MDHEN and CDR2 SYDVKM. The repertoire was sequenced with immunoSEQ multiplex PCR; TCRdb's copy has only in-frame clones and lacks some. The sample shows about 77,000 clones, 83% of them seen only once. Study-level points and caveats: Among the lowest levels of clonal expansion were found in partial responders at 0.1-3.0 mg/kg.

As concerns this clone: Its specificity is unknown.

The TCR was taken from an adult with an advanced solid tumor such as melanoma, head and neck, liver or kidney cancer. The material sequenced was CD4+ or CD8+ T cells sorted from blood, taken in a trial of the OX40 agonist ivuxolimab. This chain joins TRBV28 and TRBJ2-3; D tentatively fits TRBD1 or TRBD2 (5 bases each). CDR3 protein: CASSLYEGTQYF. The CDR3 region has the DNA TGTGCCAGCAGTTTATACGAGGGGACGCAGTATTTT.